This T cell receptor (beta chain) was identified in a study of CD8 T cells in Susac syndrome (dated by TCRdb to between 2018 and 2021). At the level of the whole study: Repertoire sequencing was used to test whether CD8+ T cell activation and differentiation in Susac syndrome was antigen driven.

Notes on this clonotype: Its antigen is currently not known. The input lacks base qualities; no much larger clone sits a single base away.

The study at large found these results: The number of individuals in the TCR sequencing and HLA analysis was recognized as being relatively small.

High-throughput TCR beta sequencing profiled peripheral blood CD8+ and CD4+ T cells from healthy donors, Susac syndrome patients and multiple sclerosis patients. Healthy donors were age- and sex-matched controls. Bulk CD8+ and CD4+ T cells were purified by magnetic negative isolation, while CD8+ TEMRA cells were enriched using FACS. Blood was collected in EDTA tubes and processed within 24 hours, with PBMCs isolated through density gradient centrifugation. PBMCs intended for TCR sequencing were frozen in liquid nitrogen and were later thawed in a 37 degrees C water bath. The sorted or isolated CD4+, CD8+ and CD8+ TEMRA cells had a purity of 90% or higher. RNA was extracted with the RNeasy kit and roughly 0.45 to 1 ug was reverse transcribed using random hexamers. The immunoSEQ multiplex PCR assay, which covers 54 Vbeta and 13 Jbeta segments, was used to amplify TCR beta CDR3 regions. To correct PCR amplification bias, a synthetic template baseline was used for both primer optimization and computational correction. From the authors' description of their analysis: Only productive sequences were kept, with reads annotated to V, D and J genes according to IMGT and analyzed in immunoSEQ Analyzer. Clonality was calculated as one minus the Shannon entropy normalized by log2 of the number of productive unique sequences. For each patient and control, public and private clones were evaluated within the 100 most prevalent clones. A clone was defined as Susac-specific if it was absent from the healthy and MS cohorts, from some 1,100 published viral clones and from other ImmuneACCESS disease sequences. TCRdb trimmed public reads at Q25 via fastp, called clones via MiXCR and kept in-frame beta chains. Merged by CDR3 protein, the rows form single entries marked with the most common genes and DNA. V and J calls and clone size were set by TCRdb, not the authors. This sample gives some 150,000 distinct CDR3 sequences in total; approximately 95% of them show up just once. The ten largest clones capture less than 0.095% of the sample.

CDR1 is given as DFQATT and CDR2 as SNEGSKA, both from the germline V gene (reference sequence). The junction shows trimming of 0 bases on V and 5 bases on J, plus 13 bases between the germline ends. There are 14 amino acids in the CDR3, from cysteine to phenylalanine inclusive. The entry retains the CDR3 DNA only, 42 bases that are in frame from base 1. The sequence joins TRBV20-1 to TRBJ1-1; TRBD1 is a possible D gene, resting on 5 matching bases. The sequence was collected from a human donor in good health. The source material was CD4+ T cells from PBMCs. The sequence in DNA is TGCAGTGCTAGAGATATAGGGGCAGGGACTGAAGCTTTCTTT. This encodes CSARDIGAGTEAFF.